The rows below give T cell receptor beta chains drawn from one sample of a study of blood T cells in healthy people across ages. From the 5' RACE reads, TCRdb called clonotypes with MiXCR, one entry per CDR3 protein. The sample has 650,000 to 800,000 distinct CDR3 sequences, over 40% seen once; the top ten hold approximately 13%. Sequencing used blood. All receptors come from a woman older than 75 in good health. Both conserved end residues are part of each CDR3. A D gene is named only where the DNA matches it firmly. Some rows mark clone size as missing; the rest say once, few, many or name a class of expanded clone.

TRBJ2-2 | TRBV7-9 | NA | NA | TGTGCCAGCAGGGCGGGGCCGAACACCGGGGAGCTGTTTTTT | CASRAGPNTGELFF
TRBJ2-7 | TRBV2 | NA | many | TGTGCCAGCAGTGAATCCAGGGGGCGGGAGCTAGCGGACTCCTACGAGCAGTACTTC | CASSESRGRELADSYEQYF
TRBJ2-7 | TRBV11-1 | NA | once | TGTGCCAGCAGCGAGCTCGGGGGACAGTACTTC | CASSELGGQYF
TRBJ2-3 | TRBV5-1 | TRBD2 | many | TGCGCCAGCAGCTCCACCACTAGCGGCCTGGCAGATACGCAGTATTTT | CASSSTTSGLADTQYF
TRBJ2-7 | TRBV6-5 | NA | NA | TGTGCCAGCAGTGACACGGGGACGGGCTACGAGCAGTACTTC | CASSDTGTGYEQYF
TRBJ2-6 | TRBV28 | NA | NA | TGTGCCAGCAGTTCCGCTTTTTCTGGGGCCAACGTCCTGACTTTC | CASSSAFSGANVLTF
TRBJ2-6 | TRBV10-3 | NA | NA | TGTGCCATACAGGGAGGTCGGGCCAACGTCCTGACTTTC | CAIQGGRANVLTF
TRBJ2-3 | TRBV29-1 | NA | many | TGCAGCGTTGAGCACAGCACAGATACGCAGTATTTT | CSVEHSTDTQYF
TRBJ2-7 | TRBV12-3/TRBV12-4 | NA | NA | TGTGCCAGCAGTTTCGGCGCCAGCTCCTACGAGCAGTACTTC | CASSFGASSYEQYF
TRBJ2-1 | TRBV20-1 | NA | NA | TGCAGTGCAGTGAAGGATTCCTACAATGAGCAGTTCTTC | CSAVKDSYNEQFF
TRBJ2-6 | TRBV6-5 | NA | NA | TGTGCCAGCAGCCGTGACAGGAACTCTGGGGCCAACGTCCTGACTTTC | CASSRDRNSGANVLTF
TRBJ2-1 | TRBV11-2 | TRBD2 | NA | TGTGCCAGCAGCGCCCGACTAGCTTTCGATGAGCGGTTCTTC | CASSARLAFDERFF
TRBJ2-1 | TRBV11-3 | NA | NA | TGTGCCTCGGCTGTAACGTCTTCCTACAATGAGCAGTTCTTC | CASAVTSSYNEQFF
TRBJ2-3 | TRBV12-3/TRBV12-4 | NA | NA | TGTGCCAGCAGTTTGAACCAGGGGGGAGATACGCAGTATTTT | CASSLNQGGDTQYF
TRBJ2-6 | TRBV7-2 | NA | NA | TGTGCCAGCAGCTCCCGAGCTGGGGCCAACGTCCTGACTTTC | CASSSRAGANVLTF
TRBJ2-4 | TRBV5-1 | NA | many | TGCGCCAGCAGCTTGAATGGGGCAGCCAAAAACATTCAGTACTTC | CASSLNGAAKNIQYF
TRBJ2-3 | TRBV9 | NA | NA | TGTGCCAGCAGCCCAAGGGGGGCTAGCGGCCCGGCGGATACGCAGTATTTT | CASSPRGASGPADTQYF
TRBJ2-7 | TRBV9 | NA | once | TGTGCCAGCGGGAGAAGGGTCGTACCTCCTCGTTGGGGCGGCACCTACGAGCAGTACTTC | CASGRRVVPPRWGGTYEQYF
TRBJ2-5 | TRBV18 | NA | few | TGTGCCAGCTCACCAGGCAGTTGGGGGACCCAGTACTTC | CASSPGSWGTQYF
TRBJ1-2 | TRBV4-1 | NA | once | TGCGCCAGCAGCCACTCTTCGGCCAGGAATAACTATGGCTACACCTTC | CASSHSSARNNYGYTF
TRBJ1-6 | TRBV5-1 | NA | once | TGCGCCAGCAGCGATTATAGAGAGGGGATGAATTCACCCCTCCACTTT | CASSDYREGMNSPLHF
TRBJ2-3 | TRBV20-1 | NA | NA | TGCAGTGCTATCCCAGCGAGGGGCACAGATACGCAGTATTTT | CSAIPARGTDTQYF
TRBJ2-4 | TRBV9 | TRBD2 | NA | TGTGCCAGCACTATTAGCGGGAGGGCCCAGGACATTCAGTACTTC | CASTISGRAQDIQYF
TRBJ2-1 | TRBV24-1 | NA | many | TGTGCCACCAGTGATTTCGGGGCCTCCTACAATGAGCAGTTCTTC | CATSDFGASYNEQFF
TRBJ2-5 | TRBV20-1 | TRBD1 | NA | TGCAGTGCCCCCATCCGGACAGGGGTGATTGAGACCCAGTACTTC | CSAPIRTGVIETQYF
TRBJ1-5 | TRBV6-1 | TRBD1 | NA | TGTGCCAGCAGGACCGGACAGGGGGAACAGCCCCAGCATTTT | CASRTGQGEQPQHF
TRBJ2-1 | TRBV29-1 | TRBD2 | NA | TGCAGTTGGGGCGGGAGTGGTGAGCAGTTCTTC | CSWGGSGEQFF
TRBJ2-1 | TRBV7-8 | TRBD1 | many | TGTGCCAGCAGAGATACTGGACAGGGAATCTACAATGAGCAGTTCTTC | CASRDTGQGIYNEQFF
TRBJ2-2 | TRBV10-3 | NA | NA | TGTGCCATCAGTAACAGGGAGAACACCGGGGAGCTGTTTTTT | CAISNRENTGELFF
TRBJ2-1 | TRBV5-1 | NA | many | TGCGCCAGCAGCTTGGAACTTCCCTACAATGAGCAGTTCTTC | CASSLELPYNEQFF
TRBJ2-5 | TRBV7-2 | TRBD2 | NA | TGTGCCAGCAGTGGCGGGGGGCTCGCAGAGACCCAGTACTTC | CASSGGGLAETQYF
TRBJ2-5 | TRBV3-1 | NA | NA | TGTGCCAGCAGCGCCCGGACTGTTGAGACCCAGTACTTC | CASSARTVETQYF
TRBJ2-1 | TRBV12-3/TRBV12-4 | NA | NA | TGTGCCAGCAGTTTAAGGCTAGCGAACTACAATGAGCAGTTCTTC | CASSLRLANYNEQFF
TRBJ2-2 | TRBV6-6 | NA | NA | TGTGCCAGCAGTTACTCCAGGCCGGGGGACACCGGGGAGCTGTTTTTT | CASSYSRPGDTGELFF
TRBJ1-3 | TRBV20-1 | NA | NA | TGCAGTGCTAGCATCCCTGTAGGAGGAAACACCATATATTTT | CSASIPVGGNTIYF
TRBJ2-7 | TRBV28 | NA | NA | TGTGCCAGCAGTCAAGCACTCTCCTACGAGCAGTACTTC | CASSQALSYEQYF
TRBJ2-7 | TRBV30 | NA | few | TGTGCCTGGAACCTCGCTAGCAACGAGCAGTACTTC | CAWNLASNEQYF
TRBJ2-1 | TRBV10-3 | TRBD1 | NA | TGTGCCATCAGGCCGACAGGGGCCTTGTACAATGAGCAGTTCTTC | CAIRPTGALYNEQFF
TRBJ2-1 | TRBV20-1 | NA | NA | TGCAGTGCTAGAGCTGAGCAAAGCTCCTACAATGAGCAGTTCTTC | CSARAEQSSYNEQFF
TRBJ2-7 | TRBV6-5 | TRBD2 | NA | TGTGCCAGCAGCTCCCACGCCGGGAGGGAGTACTTC | CASSSHAGREYF